This TCR beta chain was recovered during a study of blood T cells in healthy people across ages. The CDR3 length is 14 residues. CDR1 and CDR2 (germline): DFQATT, SNEGSKA (reference sequence). Study-wide results and caveats: The unknown donor CMV status may have confounded expanded clonotype changes.

Primed by a sample-barcoded 5' primer and a J-beta primer mix, a second PCR proceeded for roughly 7 to 12 cycles. Every sample gave at least 2.5 million paired-end reads containing CDR3. TCRdb used MiXCR to reprocess the 5' RACE reads, holding one entry per CDR3 protein. Of 700,000 to 850,000 distinct CDR3 sequences listed, 40% to 65% are singletons. Concerning this clonotype: The antigen is not known. One end of the junction is discordant with germline, which a read error may explain.

The chain has TRBV20-1 and TRBJ1-5, with no clear D. Sequencing input: blood. The TCR comes from an elderly man in good health. CDR3: CSASDPSVNQPRHF. CDR3 bases: TGCAGTGCTAGCGATCCATCGGTGAATCAGCCCCGGCATTTT.